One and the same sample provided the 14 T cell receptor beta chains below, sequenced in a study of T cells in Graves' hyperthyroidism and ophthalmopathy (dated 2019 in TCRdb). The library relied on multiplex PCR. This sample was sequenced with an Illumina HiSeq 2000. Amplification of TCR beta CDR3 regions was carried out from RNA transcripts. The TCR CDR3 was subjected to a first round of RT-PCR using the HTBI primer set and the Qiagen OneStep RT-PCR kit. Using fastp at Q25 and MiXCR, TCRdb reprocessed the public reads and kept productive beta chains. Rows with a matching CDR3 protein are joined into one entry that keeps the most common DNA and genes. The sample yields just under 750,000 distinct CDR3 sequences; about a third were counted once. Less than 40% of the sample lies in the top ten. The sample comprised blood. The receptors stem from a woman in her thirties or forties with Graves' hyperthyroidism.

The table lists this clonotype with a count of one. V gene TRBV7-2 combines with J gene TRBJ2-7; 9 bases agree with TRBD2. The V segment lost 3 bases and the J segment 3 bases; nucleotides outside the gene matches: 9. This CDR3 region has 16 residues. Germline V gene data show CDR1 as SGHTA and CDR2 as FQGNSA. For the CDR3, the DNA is TGTGCCAGCAGCTTGGCGGGGGCGGGGGGGCGCTACGAGCAGTACTTC. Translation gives CASSLAGAGGRYEQYF.

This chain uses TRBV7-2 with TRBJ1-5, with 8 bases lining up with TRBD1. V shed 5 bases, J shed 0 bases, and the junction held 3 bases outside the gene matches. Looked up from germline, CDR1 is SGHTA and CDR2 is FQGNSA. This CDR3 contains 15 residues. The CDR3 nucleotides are TGTGCCAGCAGCACACAGGGGGGTAGCAATCAGCCCCAGCATTTT. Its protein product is CASSTQGGSNQPQHF. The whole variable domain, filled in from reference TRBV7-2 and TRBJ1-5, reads GAGVSQSPSNKVTEKGKDVELRCDPISGHTALYWYRQSLGQGLEFLIYFQGNSAPDKSGLPSDRFSAERTGGSVSTLTIQRTQQEDSAVYLCASSTQGGSNQPQHFGDGTRLSIL.

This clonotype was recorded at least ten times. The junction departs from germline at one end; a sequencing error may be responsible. The CDR3 coding sequence is TGTGCCAGCAGCTTAGCAAGGGACGGCTACACCTTC. Protein: CASSLARDGYTF. The genes are TRBV5-1 and TRBJ1-2; tentatively, D is TRBD1 (5 bases). CDR1 is SGHRS and CDR2 is YFSETQ in the germline V gene. The CDR3 totals 12 residues.

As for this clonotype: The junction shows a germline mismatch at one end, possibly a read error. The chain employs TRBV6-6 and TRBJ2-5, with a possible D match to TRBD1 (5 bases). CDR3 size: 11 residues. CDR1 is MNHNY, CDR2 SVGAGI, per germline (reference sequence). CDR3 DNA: TGTGCCAGCAGAGGGGAAGAGGCCCAGTACTTC. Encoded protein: CASRGEEAQYF.

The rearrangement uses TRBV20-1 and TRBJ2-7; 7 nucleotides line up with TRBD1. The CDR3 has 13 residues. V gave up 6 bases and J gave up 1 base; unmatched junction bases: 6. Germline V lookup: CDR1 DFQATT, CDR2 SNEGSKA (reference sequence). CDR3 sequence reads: CSATGTASYEQYF. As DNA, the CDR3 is TGCAGTGCCACCGGGACAGCATCCTACGAGCAGTACTTC.

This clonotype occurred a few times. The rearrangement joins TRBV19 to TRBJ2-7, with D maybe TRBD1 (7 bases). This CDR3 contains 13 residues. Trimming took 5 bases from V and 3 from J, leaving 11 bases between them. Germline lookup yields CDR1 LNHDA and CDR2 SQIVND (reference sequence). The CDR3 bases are TGTGCCAGTAGTGGGCGGGACAGCTACGAGCAGTACTTC. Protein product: CASSGRDSYEQYF.

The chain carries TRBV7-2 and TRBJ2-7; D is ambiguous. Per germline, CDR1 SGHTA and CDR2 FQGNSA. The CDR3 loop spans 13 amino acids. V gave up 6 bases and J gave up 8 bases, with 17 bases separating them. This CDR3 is CASSLRPALQQYF. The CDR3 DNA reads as TGTGCCAGCAGTTTACGGCCGGCGTTACAGCAGTACTTC.

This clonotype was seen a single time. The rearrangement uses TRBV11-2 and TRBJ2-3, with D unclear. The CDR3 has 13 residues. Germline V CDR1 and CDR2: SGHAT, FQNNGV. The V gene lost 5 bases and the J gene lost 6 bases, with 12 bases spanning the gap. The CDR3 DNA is TGTGCCAGCAGCATTGTCAGTTGGGATACGCAGTATTTT. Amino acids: CASSIVSWDTQYF.

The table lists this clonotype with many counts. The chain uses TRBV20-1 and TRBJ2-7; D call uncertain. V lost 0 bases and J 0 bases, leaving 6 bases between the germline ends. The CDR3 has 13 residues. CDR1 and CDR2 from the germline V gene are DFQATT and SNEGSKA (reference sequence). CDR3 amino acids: CSARDYYSYEQYF. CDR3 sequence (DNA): TGCAGTGCTAGAGATTACTACTCCTACGAGCAGTACTTC.

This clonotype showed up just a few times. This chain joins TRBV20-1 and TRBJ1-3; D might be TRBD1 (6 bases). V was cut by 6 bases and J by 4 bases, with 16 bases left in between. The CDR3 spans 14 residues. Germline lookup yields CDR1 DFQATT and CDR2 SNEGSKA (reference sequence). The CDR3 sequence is CSAETGTDGNTIYF. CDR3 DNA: TGCAGTGCGGAGACAGGAACTGACGGAAACACCATATATTTT.

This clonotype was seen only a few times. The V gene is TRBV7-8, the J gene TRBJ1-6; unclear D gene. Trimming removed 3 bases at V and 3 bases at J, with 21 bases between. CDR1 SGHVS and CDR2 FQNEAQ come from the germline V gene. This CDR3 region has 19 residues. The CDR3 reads CASSLGSGGALFYNSPLHF. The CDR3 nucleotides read TGTGCCAGCAGCTTGGGCTCTGGCGGAGCACTCTTCTATAATTCACCCCTCCACTTT.

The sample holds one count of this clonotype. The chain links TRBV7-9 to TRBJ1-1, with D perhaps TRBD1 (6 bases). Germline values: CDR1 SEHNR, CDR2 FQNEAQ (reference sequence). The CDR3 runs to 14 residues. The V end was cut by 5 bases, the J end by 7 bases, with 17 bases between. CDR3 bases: TGTGCCAGCAGCCCCCGGGGGACACTACATGAAGCTTTCTTT. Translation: CASSPRGTLHEAFF.

CDR3 region: CASSLALTGDTGELFF. The DNA of the CDR3 is TGTGCCAGCAGCTTAGCGCTTACAGGGGACACCGGGGAGCTGTTTTTT. This chain links TRBV7-8 with TRBJ2-2, with 7 bases aligning to TRBD1. Germline loops: CDR1 SGHVS, CDR2 FQNEAQ. The CDR3 has 16 amino acids. V lost 0 bases, J lost 3 bases, and 4 bases stayed unmatched.

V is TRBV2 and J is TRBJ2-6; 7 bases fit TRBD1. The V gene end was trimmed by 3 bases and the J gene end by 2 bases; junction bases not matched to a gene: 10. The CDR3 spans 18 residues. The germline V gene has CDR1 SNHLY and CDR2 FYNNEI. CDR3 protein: CASSEYRDRDPGANVLTF. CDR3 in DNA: TGTGCCAGCAGTGAGTACCGGGACAGAGACCCTGGGGCCAACGTCCTGACTTTC.